A single sample is the source of the 27 T cell receptor beta chains below, sequenced in a study of cytotoxic CD8 clonotypes in ibrutinib-treated CLL. TCRdb's copy holds only in-frame clones and misses some; the assay was immunoSEQ multiplex PCR. The sample includes about 140,000 clones, approximately 80% of them seen just once. The sequences come from PBMCs, collected after 12 months of ibrutinib treatment. These TCRs come from a human donor with chronic lymphocytic leukemia.

This clone was counted between two and nine times. The rearrangement joins TRBV14 to TRBJ2-1, with D possibly being TRBD2 (6 bases). The CDR3 totals 15 residues. Germline values: CDR1 SGHDN, CDR2 FVKESK. The V end was cut by 4 bases, the J end by 6 bases, with 16 bases between. Here the CDR3 reads CASSPSPGAPNEQFF. The CDR3 bases are TGTGCCAGCAGCCCTAGTCCGGGAGCCCCCAATGAGCAGTTCTTC. Using reference TRBV14 and TRBJ2-1 for the parts outside the CDR3, the full variable domain is EAGVTQFPSHSVIEKGQTVTLRCDPISGHDNLYWYRRVMGKEIKFLLHFVKESKQDESGMPNNRFLAERTGGTYSTLKVQPAELEDSGVYFCASSPSPGAPNEQFFGPGTRLTVL.

The rearrangement links TRBV28 to TRBJ1-4; no firm D call. Germline-derived CDR1 and CDR2 are MDHEN and SYDVKM. Trimming shortened V by 5 bases and J by 5 bases, and 6 bases separated the two germline ends. This CDR3 contains 12 residues. The CDR3 loop is CASSLRNEKLFF. CDR3 nucleotide sequence: TGTGCCAGCAGTCTCCGGAATGAAAAACTGTTTTTT. Based on the CDR3 plus reference TRBV28 and TRBJ1-4, the full variable domain is DVKVTQSSRYLVKRTGEKVFLECVQDMDHENMFWYRQDPGLGLRLIYFSYDVKMKEKGDIPEGYSVSREKKERFSLILESASTNQTSMYLCASSLRNEKLFFGSGTQLSVL.

J is TRBJ2-7 and V is TRBV7-8; D call uncertain. This CDR3 is 15 amino acids long. With 7 bases removed from V and 0 bases from J, the gap between germline ends came to 16 bases. CDR1 is SGHVS, CDR2 FQNEAQ, per germline. CDR3 nucleotides: TGTGCCAGCACCCCATCTGGGGTGAGCTCCTACGAGCAGTACTTC. Its protein product is CASTPSGVSSYEQYF.

The chain combines TRBV19 with TRBJ1-3; D not resolved. Germline values: CDR1 LNHDA, CDR2 SQIVND (reference sequence). The CDR3 covers 15 residues. The V end was cut by 7 bases, the J end by 0 bases, with 13 bases between. CDR3 sequence reads: CASNEVSGSGNTIYF. CDR3 in DNA: TGTGCCAGTAATGAGGTTTCGGGCTCTGGAAACACCATATATTTT.

V usage is TRBV9 and J usage is TRBJ2-1, with TRBD2 matching over 8 bases. CDR1 and CDR2 from the germline V gene are SGDLS and YYNGEE. The V and J ends lost 0 bases and 4 bases, in that order; junction bases with no gene match: 9. This CDR3 has 17 residues. In nucleotides, the CDR3 is TGTGCCAGCAGCGTAGCTGTCCGGGGGGGCAATTACAATGAGCAGTTCTTC. Its translation: CASSVAVRGGNYNEQFF. Complete variable domain (other parts from reference TRBV9 and TRBJ2-1): DSGVTQTPKHLITATGQRVTLRCSPRSGDLSVYWYQQSLDQGLQFLIQYYNGEERAKGNILERFSAQQFPDLHSELNLSSLELGDSALYFCASSVAVRGGNYNEQFFGPGTRLTVL.

The chain carries TRBV28 and TRBJ1-1; TRBD1 matches at 8 bases. V gave up 5 bases and J gave up 8 bases; unmatched junction bases: 7. The CDR3 has 13 residues. Per the germline V gene, CDR1 is MDHEN and CDR2 is SYDVKM. The CDR3 coding sequence is TGTGCCAGCAGTGAAAGGACAGGGCCGGAAGCTTTCTTT. Its protein product is CASSERTGPEAFF.

This clone was detected only a few times. The gene calls are TRBV10-1 and TRBJ2-7, with D possibly matching TRBD2 (6 bases). The CDR3 sequence is 14 residues long. Trimming stripped 4 bases from V and 0 bases from J, with 10 bases between. From germline, CDR1 is WNHNN and CDR2 SYGVQD (reference sequence). CDR3 nucleotides: TGCGCCAGCAGTGGATACGGGAGCTCCTACGAGCAGTACTTC. This sequence encodes CASSGYGSSYEQYF.

V and J are TRBV7-9 and TRBJ1-4; a weak D match, TRBD1 (5 bases). Trimming removed 1 base at V and 7 bases at J, with 13 bases between. Germline loops: CDR1 SEHNR, CDR2 FQNEAQ (reference sequence). The CDR3 length is 15 residues. CDR3 coding DNA: TGTGCCAGCAGCTTAGTGTTGGGACGAAGTGAAAAACTGTTTTTT. Translated: CASSLVLGRSEKLFF.

The rearrangement links TRBV7-9 to TRBJ1-5; D possibly corresponds to TRBD1 (5 bases). The germline V and J ends were trimmed by 3 bases and 6 bases, with 12 bases remaining between them. The germline V gene has CDR1 SEHNR and CDR2 FQNEAQ (reference sequence). CDR3 length: 14 amino acids. This CDR3 reads CASSFDQGFQPQHF. The CDR3, as DNA: TGTGCCAGCAGCTTTGATCAGGGATTTCAGCCCCAGCATTTT.

The CDR3 here is CASRQGAGGYTF. The DNA for the CDR3 is TGTGCCAGCAGGCAGGGTGCAGGGGGCTACACCTTC. The chain couples TRBV6-4 to TRBJ1-2; TRBD1 might be the D (5 bases). From germline, CDR1 is MRHNA and CDR2 SNTAGT. Between the trimmed V and J ends, which lost 6 bases and 8 bases, there was a span of 13 bases. CDR3 length: 12 residues.

V and J are TRBV27 and TRBJ1-1; possibly TRBD1 for D (5 bases). CDR1 is MNHEY, CDR2 SMNVEV, per germline (reference sequence). V was pared by 0 bases and J by 1 base, with 9 bases between. This CDR3 has 15 amino acids. CDR3 nucleotides: TGTGCCAGCAGTTTATCACTAGGACAGAACACTGAAGCTTTCTTT. Amino acids: CASSLSLGQNTEAFF.

The chain recombines TRBV11-3 with TRBJ2-7, with D possibly TRBD1 on 5 matching bases. In germline, CDR1 is SGHNT, CDR2 YENEEA. The CDR3 has 14 amino acids. V was clipped by 5 bases and J by 0 bases, with 11 bases between them. CDR3 in amino acids: CASSETGSSYEQYF. Written as DNA, the CDR3 is TGTGCCAGCAGCGAAACAGGTAGCTCCTACGAGCAGTACTTC.

CDR3 coding DNA: TGTGCCAGCAGCCAAGATTTTTGGGCCAGGCTAAGCTATGGCTACACCTTC. It is translated as CASSQDFWARLSYGYTF. V gene TRBV4-2 combines with J gene TRBJ1-2; no reliable D call. Deletions cut 0 bases from V and 4 bases from J, with 18 bases between. The germline V gene has CDR1 LGHNA and CDR2 YNFKEQ. The CDR3 sequence is 17 residues long.

The chain couples TRBV7-9 to TRBJ2-3; 11 nucleotides match TRBD2. Losses at the gene ends were 5 bases for V and 4 bases for J; bases not matched to a gene: 2. Germline loops: CDR1 SEHNR, CDR2 FQNEAQ (reference sequence). There are 14 residues in the CDR3. The CDR3 nucleotides read TGTGCCAGCAGCATGACTAGCGGGGCAGATACGCAGTATTTT. Its protein is CASSMTSGADTQYF.

About this clone itself: The identical CDR3 is also encoded by other nucleotide sequences in the sample. CDR3 sequence: CASSPPTSGANEQFF. The CDR3 nucleotides read TGTGCCAGCTCACCACCCACTTCAGGGGCGAATGAGCAGTTCTTC. This chain connects TRBV18 to TRBJ2-1; tentatively, D is TRBD1 (6 bases). With 0 bases removed from V and 7 bases from J, the gap between germline ends came to 13 bases. CDR3 length equals 15 residues. Germline V gene lookup returns CDR1 KGHSH and CDR2 LQKENI. Supplemented by reference TRBV18 and TRBJ2-1, the full variable domain reads NAGVMQNPRHLVRRRGQEARLRCSPMKGHSHVYWYRQLPEEGLKFMVYLQKENIIDESGMPKERFSAEFPKEGPSILRIQQVVRGDSAAYFCASSPPTSGANEQFFGPGTRLTVL.

In its sample, this clone was seen once. The genes are TRBV19 and TRBJ2-7; possibly TRBD1 or TRBD2 for D (7 bases each). The CDR3 spans 12 residues. The germline V gene encodes CDR1 LNHDA and CDR2 SQIVND (reference sequence). Between the trimmed V and J ends, which lost 10 bases and 4 bases, there was a span of 14 bases. CDR3 amino acids: CATGGAAYEQYF. CDR3 sequence (DNA): TGTGCCACAGGGGGGGCAGCTTACGAGCAGTACTTC. Drawing the rest from reference TRBV19 and TRBJ2-7, the complete variable domain is DGGITQSPKYLFRKEGQNVTLSCEQNLNHDAMYWYRQDPGQGLRLIYYSQIVNDFQKGDIAEGYSVSREKKESFPLTVTSAQKNPTAFYLCATGGAAYEQYFGPGTRLTVT.

This clone was seen many times. V gene TRBV5-6 combines with J gene TRBJ1-1, with D possibly being TRBD1 (5 bases). Germline V lookup: CDR1 SGHDT, CDR2 YYEEEE. Trimming pared 1 base from V and 6 bases from J, leaving 10 bases between. The CDR3 has 13 amino acids. CDR3 nucleotide sequence: TGTGCCAGCAGCTTGATGGGGACGGCTGAAGCTTTCTTT. Translated: CASSLMGTAEAFF.

The rearrangement uses TRBV28 and TRBJ1-4; D may be TRBD1 (6 bases). The V gene's germline CDR1 is MDHEN and CDR2 SYDVKM. The CDR3 is 15 residues long. V lost 6 bases and J lost 8, with 19 bases in between. CDR3 sequence: CASSFEAGAREKLFF. The CDR3 DNA sequence: TGTGCCAGCAGCTTTGAGGCAGGGGCGCGCGAAAAACTGTTTTTT.

This clone was recorded a few times. The rearrangement uses TRBV6-5 and TRBJ1-4; the D gene is possibly TRBD1 (5 bases). The V and J ends lost 2 bases and 7 bases respectively, with 5 bases between them. Germline V gene data show CDR1 as MNHEY and CDR2 as SVGAGI. The CDR3 has 12 amino acids. The DNA for the CDR3 is TGTGCCAGCAGTTACCAGGGTGAAAAACTGTTTTTT. Amino acids: CASSYQGEKLFF.

The chain has TRBV4-1 and TRBJ2-1, with 7 bases fitting TRBD1. The CDR3 is 16 amino acids. The germline gives CDR1 MGHRA, CDR2 YSYEKL. The junction had 10 bases not matched to a gene; V was cut back by 1 base and J by 7 bases. CDR3 amino acids: CASSQVVQGDRNEQFF. CDR3 DNA sequence: TGCGCCAGCAGCCAAGTTGTCCAGGGGGATAGAAATGAGCAGTTCTTC.

CDR3 in DNA: TGTGCCAGCAGCTTAGATCTGTGGGGTGAAGCTTTCTTT. Translation: CASSLDLWGEAFF. The gene calls are TRBV11-2 and TRBJ1-1; D gene ambiguous. The ends were cut back, 0 bases at V and 7 bases at J, with 9 bases in the middle. The CDR3 sequence is 13 residues long. Germline assignment: CDR1 SGHAT and CDR2 FQNNGV.

The chain employs TRBV19 and TRBJ1-1; TRBD1 might be the D (5 bases). CDR1 is LNHDA and CDR2 is SQIVND in the germline V gene (reference sequence). CDR3 length equals 16 residues. Trimming took 3 bases from V and 3 from J, leaving 17 bases between them. The chain's CDR3 is CASSIAGARADTEAFF. The CDR3 nucleotides read TGTGCCAGTAGTATCGCTGGCGCCAGGGCGGACACTGAAGCTTTCTTT.

In this sample, this clone turned up a few times. CDR3 DNA: TGCGCCAGCAGCCAAGTGAGCCCGGCGGCTGGAAACACCATATATTTT. Protein sequence: CASSQVSPAAGNTIYF. V is TRBV4-1 and J is TRBJ1-3; no reliable D call. CDR1 MGHRA and CDR2 YSYEKL come from the germline V gene. CDR3 length: 16 residues. V shed 1 base and J shed 2 bases, with 12 bases lying between them.

The CDR3 reads CASSTGQPGETQYF. In DNA, the CDR3 is TGTGCCAGCAGCACCGGACAGCCTGGCGAGACCCAGTACTTC. V gene TRBV11-2 combines with J gene TRBJ2-5, with a weak D call TRBD1 (6 bases). The V gene's germline CDR1 is SGHAT and CDR2 FQNNGV. The CDR3 is made up of 14 amino acids. V shed 5 bases and J shed 5 bases, with 15 bases lying between them.

The chain employs TRBV5-1 and TRBJ2-2; D might be TRBD1 or TRBD2, each matching 5 bases. Per germline, CDR1 SGHRS and CDR2 YFSETQ. V was shortened by 4 bases and J by 6 bases, with 13 bases between the two germline ends. The CDR3 loop spans 14 amino acids. The CDR3 region is CASSRDLVAGELFF. The DNA of the CDR3 is TGCGCCAGCAGCCGGGACCTCGTTGCCGGGGAGCTGTTTTTT.

The table lists this clone with a few counts. The rearrangement joins TRBV6-1 to TRBJ1-1, with 8 bases that match TRBD1. Losses at the gene ends were 6 bases for V and 10 bases for J; bases not matched to a gene: 10. The CDR3 contains 13 residues. Germline-derived CDR1 and CDR2 are MNHNS and SASEGT. CDR3 bases: TGTGCCAGCAGATGGGACAGGTCCAAGGGAGCTTTCTTT. Amino acids: CASRWDRSKGAFF.

This chain joins TRBV19 and TRBJ2-3; 8 nucleotides line up with TRBD1. The germline gives CDR1 LNHDA, CDR2 SQIVND (reference sequence). This CDR3 spans 13 amino acids. After removal of 6 bases from V and 3 bases from J, the junction contained 2 bases not matched to a gene. CDR3 in DNA: TGTGCCAGTAGGGACAGGGCGACAGATACGCAGTATTTT. It translates to CASRDRATDTQYF. The full variable domain, with the rest looked up from reference TRBV19 and TRBJ2-3, is DGGITQSPKYLFRKEGQNVTLSCEQNLNHDAMYWYRQDPGQGLRLIYYSQIVNDFQKGDIAEGYSVSREKKESFPLTVTSAQKNPTAFYLCASRDRATDTQYFGPGTRLTVL.